This T cell receptor (beta chain) emerged from a study of blood T cell repertoires in COVID-19. Study in general: The United States, Italy and Spain supplied acute and convalescent COVID-19 samples. The analysed material was cDNA or gDNA that came from T cells, B-cell-depleted T cells, or PBMCs.

In the original analysis: The authors estimated nucleated cell counts from reference gene primer amplification. The assay was immunoSEQ multiplex PCR, and TCRdb's table has in-frame clones only and misses some. The V and J calls and clone size are taken from that table; D and trimming were inferred from the DNA. The table includes 45,000 to 55,000 clones, about four fifths detected once. Germline-derived CDR1 and CDR2 are MNHEY and SVGAGI. J lost 1 base, V lost 6 bases, and 5 bases had no gene match. This CDR3 has 14 residues. The sequence was collected from a human donor in a cohort sampled during active COVID-19. This rearrangement joins TRBV6-5 to TRBJ2-7; TRBD2 aligns across 8 bases. Sequencing was done on a sample of peripheral blood. The CDR3 DNA is TGTGCCAGCAGAGTAGCGGGACGATCCTACGAGCAGTACTTC. Amino acid sequence: CASRVAGRSYEQYF.